These T cell receptor beta chains were read from a single sample in a study of regulatory T cells in long-lasting Graves disease. TCRdb re-analysed the multiplex PCR reads in MiXCR, keeping a single row per CDR3 protein. The sample holds some 350,000 distinct CDR3 sequences, roughly 16% seen once. These same data were also listed under a study on T cells in Graves' hyperthyroidism and ophthalmopathy.

Sequencing used peripheral blood mononuclear cells (PBMCs), obtained at new diagnosis, from a patient treated with antithyroid drugs. These receptors were obtained from a woman aged 18-29 years with Graves disease. Both conserved end residues are part of each CDR3. The D gene is left open where the match is weak. The size entry is marked missing in some rows and otherwise reads once, few, many or a size class.

v_call: TRBV6-1
j_call: TRBJ2-1
d_call: NA
clone_size: NA
cdr3_aa: CASSWQLTNEQFF
cdr3_nt: TGTGCCAGCAGCTGGCAACTGACCAATGAGCAGTTCTTC

v_call: TRBV27
j_call: TRBJ2-1
d_call: TRBD1
clone_size: few
cdr3_aa: CASSIGGDEQFF
cdr3_nt: TGTGCCAGCAGTATAGGGGGCGATGAGCAGTTCTTC

v_call: TRBV12-3/TRBV12-4
j_call: TRBJ1-5
d_call: TRBD1
clone_size: many
cdr3_aa: CASSSGQGGLGGQPQHF
cdr3_nt: TGTGCCAGCAGTTCCGGACAGGGCGGGCTTGGGGGGCAGCCCCAGCATTTT

v_call: TRBV5-1
j_call: TRBJ2-4
d_call: TRBD1
clone_size: many
cdr3_aa: CASSYQTGKKRRVQYF
cdr3_nt: TGCGCCAGCAGCTACCAGACAGGGAAGAAGCGGCGCGTTCAGTACTTC

v_call: TRBV7-8
j_call: TRBJ2-3
d_call: TRBD2
clone_size: many
cdr3_aa: CASSLGRLAGDTQYF
cdr3_nt: TGTGCCAGCAGCTTAGGGCGGCTAGCGGGAGATACGCAGTATTTT

v_call: TRBV30
j_call: TRBJ2-5
d_call: TRBD2
clone_size: many
cdr3_aa: CAWKPGSGRHETQYF
cdr3_nt: TGTGCCTGGAAACCGGGTAGCGGGAGGCATGAGACCCAGTACTTC

v_call: TRBV6-2/TRBV6-3
j_call: TRBJ2-1
d_call: NA
clone_size: few
cdr3_aa: CASRLGDGYNEQFF
cdr3_nt: TGTGCCAGCAGACTTGGAGATGGGTACAATGAGCAGTTCTTC

v_call: TRBV6-2/TRBV6-3
j_call: TRBJ1-2
d_call: TRBD1
clone_size: many
cdr3_aa: CASSLNPGTGYGYTF
cdr3_nt: TGTGCCAGCAGTTTGAACCCCGGGACAGGCTATGGCTACACCTTC

v_call: TRBV19
j_call: TRBJ1-6
d_call: NA
clone_size: few
cdr3_aa: CASTQTFNSPLHF
cdr3_nt: TGTGCCAGTACACAGACTTTCAATTCACCCCTCCACTTT

v_call: TRBV3-1
j_call: TRBJ2-6
d_call: TRBD1
clone_size: NA
cdr3_aa: CASSPTGQAGANVLTF
cdr3_nt: TGTGCCAGCAGCCCCACGGGACAGGCCGGGGCCAACGTCCTGACTTTC

v_call: TRBV18
j_call: TRBJ2-1
d_call: TRBD1
clone_size: many
cdr3_aa: CASSAQGSSYNEQFF
cdr3_nt: TGTGCCAGCTCAGCACAGGGGAGCTCCTACAATGAGCAGTTCTTC

v_call: TRBV5-6
j_call: TRBJ1-2
d_call: NA
clone_size: NA
cdr3_aa: CASHVTDRYHPYGYTF
cdr3_nt: TGTGCCAGCCATGTGACCGACAGGTACCATCCCTATGGCTACACCTTC

v_call: TRBV27
j_call: TRBJ1-2
d_call: NA
clone_size: many
cdr3_aa: CASSLTGLLNYGYTF
cdr3_nt: TGTGCCAGCAGTCTGACAGGCCTATTAAACTATGGCTACACCTTC

v_call: TRBV5-1
j_call: TRBJ2-5
d_call: NA
clone_size: many
cdr3_aa: CASSFAGAETQYF
cdr3_nt: TGCGCCAGCAGCTTCGCAGGGGCAGAGACCCAGTACTTC

v_call: TRBV3-1
j_call: TRBJ2-3
d_call: TRBD2
clone_size: many
cdr3_aa: CASSPDGSGTGADTQYF
cdr3_nt: TGTGCCAGCAGCCCGGATGGGAGCGGGACCGGGGCAGATACGCAGTATTTT

v_call: TRBV4-1
j_call: TRBJ1-2
d_call: NA
clone_size: NA
cdr3_aa: CASSQDLGDYGYTF
cdr3_nt: TGCGCCAGCAGCCAAGATTTGGGGGACTATGGCTACACCTTC

v_call: TRBV6-5
j_call: TRBJ2-7
d_call: NA
clone_size: NA
cdr3_aa: CASSYRGFETSSYEQYF
cdr3_nt: TGTGCCAGCAGTTATAGGGGGTTCGAAACTAGCTCCTACGAGCAGTACTTC

v_call: TRBV10-3
j_call: TRBJ2-7
d_call: TRBD2
clone_size: NA
cdr3_aa: CATSGGLAGGPYEQYF
cdr3_nt: TGTGCCACCAGTGGGGGACTAGCGGGAGGACCCTACGAGCAGTACTTC

v_call: TRBV11-2
j_call: TRBJ2-7
d_call: NA
clone_size: many
cdr3_aa: CASSDWGNYYEQYF
cdr3_nt: TGTGCCAGCAGCGATTGGGGGAATTACTACGAGCAGTACTTC

v_call: TRBV27
j_call: TRBJ2-2
d_call: NA
clone_size: many
cdr3_aa: CASSLLNTGELFF
cdr3_nt: TGTGCCAGCAGTTTATTGAACACCGGGGAGCTGTTTTTT

v_call: TRBV24-1
j_call: TRBJ1-1
d_call: NA
clone_size: many
cdr3_aa: CATSDGVAGNTEAFF
cdr3_nt: TGTGCCACCAGTGATGGGGTGGCGGGGAACACTGAAGCTTTCTTT

v_call: TRBV7-9
j_call: TRBJ2-2
d_call: TRBD2
clone_size: NA
cdr3_aa: CASSLTATGGANTGELFF
cdr3_nt: TGTGCCAGCAGCTTAACGGCGACGGGGGGAGCGAACACCGGGGAGCTGTTTTTT

v_call: TRBV3-1
j_call: TRBJ2-3
d_call: NA
clone_size: many
cdr3_aa: CASSHPSGGGELRTQYF
cdr3_nt: TGTGCCAGCAGCCATCCCTCAGGCGGCGGGGAACTACGTACGCAGTATTTT

v_call: TRBV20-1
j_call: TRBJ2-5
d_call: NA
clone_size: many
cdr3_aa: CSARGLVKTQYF
cdr3_nt: TGCAGTGCACGGGGCCTGGTGAAGACCCAGTACTTC

v_call: TRBV5-1
j_call: TRBJ2-1
d_call: TRBD2
clone_size: once
cdr3_aa: CASSASRTSGGASYSEQFF
cdr3_nt: TGCGCCAGCAGCGCCTCTAGGACTAGCGGGGGGGCGTCCTATAGTGAGCAGTTCTTC

v_call: TRBV27
j_call: TRBJ2-1
d_call: TRBD2
clone_size: many
cdr3_aa: CASSLSGRKLSNEQFF
cdr3_nt: TGTGCCAGCAGTCTTAGCGGGAGGAAACTCTCCAATGAGCAGTTCTTC

v_call: TRBV20-1
j_call: TRBJ1-2
d_call: NA
clone_size: many
cdr3_aa: CSASLPWQDGYTF
cdr3_nt: TGCAGTGCTTCGTTACCCTGGCAGGATGGCTACACCTTC

v_call: TRBV27
j_call: TRBJ2-1
d_call: NA
clone_size: many
cdr3_aa: CASSFLGQHNEQFF
cdr3_nt: TGTGCCAGCAGTTTTTTGGGACAACACAATGAGCAGTTCTTC

v_call: TRBV20-1
j_call: TRBJ1-1
d_call: TRBD1
clone_size: many
cdr3_aa: CSAKSGTANTEAFF
cdr3_nt: TGCAGTGCCAAGTCCGGGACAGCGAACACTGAAGCTTTCTTT

v_call: TRBV6-2/TRBV6-3
j_call: TRBJ1-2
d_call: TRBD1
clone_size: NA
cdr3_aa: CASSEALRTGNYGYTF
cdr3_nt: TGTGCCAGCAGTGAAGCCCTACGGACAGGGAACTATGGCTACACCTTC

v_call: TRBV18
j_call: TRBJ2-7
d_call: TRBD1
clone_size: many
cdr3_aa: CASSPVSGTGLYEQYF
cdr3_nt: TGTGCCAGCTCACCAGTATCCGGGACAGGGCTCTACGAGCAGTACTTC

v_call: TRBV12-3/TRBV12-4
j_call: TRBJ2-3
d_call: TRBD2
clone_size: many
cdr3_aa: CASGLAGPGTQYF
cdr3_nt: TGTGCCAGCGGCTTAGCGGGGCCAGGTACGCAGTATTTT

v_call: TRBV2
j_call: TRBJ2-1
d_call: TRBD2
clone_size: many
cdr3_aa: CASRALLAEGYNEQFF
cdr3_nt: TGTGCCAGCAGGGCCTTACTAGCGGAGGGATACAATGAGCAGTTCTTC

v_call: TRBV7-2
j_call: TRBJ1-4
d_call: TRBD1
clone_size: many
cdr3_aa: CASSLWLGTGEKLFF
cdr3_nt: TGTGCCAGCAGCTTATGGCTCGGGACAGGGGAAAAACTGTTTTTT

v_call: TRBV7-8
j_call: TRBJ1-3
d_call: TRBD1
clone_size: many
cdr3_aa: CASSLARTGGSLSGNTIYF
cdr3_nt: TGTGCCAGCAGCTTAGCGCGGACAGGGGGCAGTTTGTCTGGAAACACCATATATTTT

v_call: TRBV18
j_call: TRBJ2-4
d_call: TRBD1
clone_size: NA
cdr3_aa: CASSPDRVSQYF
cdr3_nt: TGTGCCAGCTCACCCGACAGGGTAAGCCAGTACTTC

v_call: TRBV12-3/TRBV12-4
j_call: TRBJ2-7
d_call: NA
clone_size: NA
cdr3_aa: CASSLSPSGDYEQYF
cdr3_nt: TGTGCCAGCAGCCTATCCCCATCCGGCGACTACGAGCAGTACTTC

v_call: TRBV3-1
j_call: TRBJ2-1
d_call: TRBD2
clone_size: many
cdr3_aa: CASSPLYRLAGGGNEQFF
cdr3_nt: TGTGCCAGCAGCCCGTTATACCGGCTAGCGGGGGGAGGGAATGAGCAGTTCTTC

v_call: TRBV5-1
j_call: TRBJ2-7
d_call: NA
clone_size: many
cdr3_aa: CASSLAPGGSSYEQYF
cdr3_nt: TGCGCCAGCAGCTTGGCCCCCGGGGGTAGCTCCTACGAGCAGTACTTC

v_call: TRBV7-9
j_call: TRBJ2-3
d_call: TRBD2
clone_size: many
cdr3_aa: CASSLLAGGRPDTQYF
cdr3_nt: TGTGCCAGCAGCTTATTGGCGGGAGGGCGCCCAGATACGCAGTATTTT

v_call: TRBV12-3/TRBV12-4
j_call: TRBJ2-1
d_call: NA
clone_size: NA
cdr3_aa: CASSFKGINEQFF
cdr3_nt: TGTGCCAGCAGTTTTAAGGGAATCAATGAGCAGTTCTTC

v_call: TRBV20-1
j_call: TRBJ2-7
d_call: NA
clone_size: few
cdr3_aa: CSASILRGFGYEQYF
cdr3_nt: TGCAGTGCTAGCATTTTGAGGGGATTCGGCTACGAGCAGTACTTC

v_call: TRBV19
j_call: TRBJ2-1
d_call: TRBD2
clone_size: NA
cdr3_aa: CASSMALAGEQFF
cdr3_nt: TGTGCCAGTAGTATGGCACTAGCGGGCGAGCAGTTCTTC

v_call: TRBV6-1
j_call: TRBJ2-1
d_call: TRBD1
clone_size: many
cdr3_aa: CASSHVTGRQFF
cdr3_nt: TGTGCCAGCAGCCACGTGACAGGGAGGCAGTTCTTC

v_call: TRBV7-3
j_call: TRBJ2-2
d_call: TRBD2
clone_size: NA
cdr3_aa: CASSLTSYAGANTGELFF
cdr3_nt: TGTGCCAGCAGCTTAACGTCTTATGCGGGGGCGAACACCGGGGAGCTGTTTTTT

v_call: TRBV4-1
j_call: TRBJ1-1
d_call: NA
clone_size: few
cdr3_aa: CASSQGRAGEAFF
cdr3_nt: TGCGCCAGCAGCCAAGGGAGGGCGGGTGAAGCTTTCTTT

v_call: TRBV19
j_call: TRBJ1-3
d_call: NA
clone_size: NA
cdr3_aa: CASSPSARGIARGNTIYF
cdr3_nt: TGTGCCAGTAGTCCGTCGGCACGGGGAATCGCAAGAGGAAACACCATATATTTT

v_call: TRBV2
j_call: TRBJ2-3
d_call: TRBD2
clone_size: many
cdr3_aa: CASRRETKDTQYF
cdr3_nt: TGTGCCAGCAGGCGGGAGACTAAGGATACGCAGTATTTT

v_call: TRBV13
j_call: TRBJ1-1
d_call: NA
clone_size: NA
cdr3_aa: CASSYPRTGEVVF
cdr3_nt: TGTGCCAGCAGTTATCCCCGGACCGGAGAGGTCGTCTTT

v_call: TRBV20-1
j_call: TRBJ2-1
d_call: NA
clone_size: many
cdr3_aa: CSARDKGLGRTNYNEQFF
cdr3_nt: TGCAGTGCTAGAGATAAGGGCTTGGGCAGGACGAACTACAATGAGCAGTTCTTC

v_call: TRBV12-3/TRBV12-4
j_call: TRBJ2-5
d_call: NA
clone_size: many
cdr3_aa: CASSQQGLRETQYF
cdr3_nt: TGTGCCAGCAGCCAGCAGGGCCTGAGGGAGACCCAGTACTTC

v_call: TRBV27
j_call: TRBJ2-5
d_call: TRBD1
clone_size: many
cdr3_aa: CASSLGQGARAQYF
cdr3_nt: TGTGCCAGCAGTTTGGGACAGGGGGCGAGGGCCCAGTACTTC

v_call: TRBV9
j_call: TRBJ1-1
d_call: TRBD1
clone_size: NA
cdr3_aa: CASSPQGGSTEAFF
cdr3_nt: TGTGCCAGCAGCCCACAGGGGGGGAGCACTGAAGCTTTCTTT

v_call: TRBV13
j_call: TRBJ2-5
d_call: NA
clone_size: few
cdr3_aa: CASSLRVTRTQYF
cdr3_nt: TGTGCCAGCAGCTTACGCGTGACAAGGACCCAGTACTTC

v_call: TRBV9
j_call: TRBJ1-5
d_call: NA
clone_size: NA
cdr3_aa: CASSVEGGIYQPQHF
cdr3_nt: TGTGCCAGCAGCGTGGAGGGGGGGATATATCAGCCCCAGCATTTT

v_call: TRBV12-3/TRBV12-4
j_call: TRBJ2-2
d_call: TRBD2
clone_size: many
cdr3_aa: CASSPTSGGGTGELFF
cdr3_nt: TGTGCCAGCAGTCCCACTAGCGGGGGAGGTACCGGGGAGCTGTTTTTT

v_call: TRBV6-1
j_call: TRBJ2-3
d_call: TRBD2
clone_size: many
cdr3_aa: CASSPAGVRTDTQYF
cdr3_nt: TGTGCCAGCAGTCCAGCGGGAGTAAGGACAGATACGCAGTATTTT

v_call: TRBV6-1
j_call: TRBJ2-3
d_call: TRBD2
clone_size: few
cdr3_aa: CASTRGRGGTDTQYF
cdr3_nt: TGTGCCAGCACCCGAGGGCGGGGGGGTACGGATACGCAGTATTTT

v_call: TRBV3-1
j_call: TRBJ2-3
d_call: NA
clone_size: many
cdr3_aa: CASSQSDTQYF
cdr3_nt: TGTGCCAGCAGCCAATCCGATACGCAGTATTTT

v_call: TRBV28
j_call: TRBJ2-5
d_call: TRBD2
clone_size: many
cdr3_aa: CASSSGTSGITLQETQYF
cdr3_nt: TGTGCCAGCAGTTCCGGGACTAGCGGGATAACCCTTCAAGAGACCCAGTACTTC